Listed here are 29 T cell receptor beta chains from one sample, sequenced in a study of T cell responses to AZD1222 COVID-19 vaccine. TCRdb's table, derived via immunoSEQ multiplex PCR, lists solely in-frame clones and lacks some. The sample has fewer than 200,000 clones; around nine tenths are singletons. Sequenced material: peripheral blood, taken 28 days after the second AZD1222 dose. The receptors shown here come from an adult who received the AZD1222 COVID-19 vaccine.

The rearrangement uses TRBV29-1 and TRBJ2-3; possibly TRBD2 for D (6 bases). The V and J ends lost 6 bases and 6 bases respectively, with 13 bases between them. Germline assignment: CDR1 SQVTM and CDR2 ANQGSEA. CDR3 length equals 12 residues. The CDR3 is CSVSVGRDTQYF. The CDR3 coding sequence is TGCAGCGTAAGTGTAGGGAGGGATACGCAGTATTTT.

The chain employs TRBV30 and TRBJ1-2, with 7 positions matching TRBD1. The trim removed 5 bases at V and 8 bases at J, leaving 8 bases unmatched. Germline CDR1 is GTSNPN and CDR2 is SVGIG (reference sequence). The CDR3 consists of 12 residues. The CDR3 DNA is TGTGCCTGGGACAGGGCTGCGGGGGGCTACACCTTC. As protein: CAWDRAAGGYTF. Using reference TRBV30 and TRBJ1-2 for the parts outside the CDR3, the full variable domain is SQTIHQWPATLVQPVGSPLSLECTVEGTSNPNLYWYRQAAGRGLQLLFYSVGIGQISSEVPQNLSASRPQDRQFILSSKKLLLSDSGFYLCAWDRAAGGYTFGSGTRLTVV.

This clone was counted a few times. The chain uses TRBV4-1 and TRBJ2-1; a weak D match, TRBD2 (5 bases). The CDR3 runs 17 residues. Germline loops: CDR1 MGHRA, CDR2 YSYEKL. The V end lost 2 bases, the J end lost 6 bases, and 20 bases lay between the germline ends. CDR3 in DNA: TGCGCCAGCAGCCAATTACGCGGGCGGGCCGTCATCAATGAGCAGTTCTTC. Its translation is CASSQLRGRAVINEQFF.

As DNA, the CDR3 is TGTGCCAGCCTTCCCCGTCTCCGGGCCACAGATACGCAGTATTTT. It translates to CASLPRLRATDTQYF. This chain connects TRBV6-5 to TRBJ2-3; D is undetermined. Germline CDR1 reads MNHEY; CDR2 reads SVGAGI. With 8 bases removed from V and 2 bases from J, the gap between germline ends came to 17 bases. The CDR3 loop spans 15 amino acids.

The J gene is TRBJ2-7, the V gene TRBV6-5; 7 nucleotides line up with TRBD2. CDR1 and CDR2 (germline): MNHEY, SVGAGI. This CDR3 comprises 14 residues. V shed 0 bases and J 4 bases; nucleotides not matched to a gene: 3. The CDR3 bases are TGTGCCAGCAGTTACTCGCGGGGGTTGTACGAGCAGTACTTC. This sequence encodes CASSYSRGLYEQYF.

The gene calls are TRBV30 and TRBJ1-1; D remains unclear. V lost 2 bases to trimming and J lost 4 bases, with 11 bases between them. From germline, CDR1 is GTSNPN and CDR2 SVGIG (reference sequence). The CDR3 spans 13 residues. The CDR3 region is CAWSRAGFTEAFF. The CDR3 coding sequence is TGTGCCTGGAGTCGTGCGGGTTTCACTGAAGCTTTCTTT. Combining the CDR3 with reference TRBV30 and TRBJ1-1 gives the whole variable domain SQTIHQWPATLVQPVGSPLSLECTVEGTSNPNLYWYRQAAGRGLQLLFYSVGIGQISSEVPQNLSASRPQDRQFILSSKKLLLSDSGFYLCAWSRAGFTEAFFGQGTRLTVV.

The chain recombines TRBV9 with TRBJ2-7; D is possibly TRBD1 (5 bases). Trimming left V 0 bases short and J 0 bases short, with 7 bases between. Germline loops: CDR1 SGDLS, CDR2 YYNGEE. The CDR3 has 14 residues. CDR3 residues: CASSVGQNSYEQYF. The CDR3 DNA is TGTGCCAGCAGCGTAGGACAGAACTCCTACGAGCAGTACTTC.

The chain links TRBV7-2 to TRBJ1-6, with 8 positions matching TRBD1. Germline V lookup: CDR1 SGHTA, CDR2 FQGNSA. This CDR3 has 15 amino acids. J was trimmed by 8 bases and V by 1 base; bases with no gene match: 4. CDR3 DNA: TGTGCCAGCAGCTTAGGGACAGGGTTGGATTCACCCCTCCACTTT. Its protein is CASSLGTGLDSPLHF.

This sequence joins TRBV27 and TRBJ2-2; 15 bases are a match to TRBD2. The ends lost 3 bases at V and 4 bases at J; junction bases unmatched: 6. Germline V lookup: CDR1 MNHEY, CDR2 SMNVEV (reference sequence). The CDR3 has 18 residues. In DNA, the CDR3 is TGTGCCAGCAGTTTGGGACTAGCGGGGGGTTCGGGCACCGGGGAGCTGTTTTTT. It is translated as CASSLGLAGGSGTGELFF.

The V and J genes are TRBV7-6 and TRBJ2-2; D gene ambiguous. V shed 5 bases and J shed 6 bases, with 16 bases lying between them. Per the germline V gene, CDR1 is SGHVS and CDR2 is FNYEAQ. This CDR3 contains 15 residues. CDR3 sequence: CASSPTPNIAGELFF. The CDR3 DNA reads as TGTGCCAGCAGCCCAACCCCTAATATAGCCGGGGAGCTGTTTTTT.

The rearrangement uses TRBV19 and TRBJ1-6; D gene unclear. CDR3 length: 15 amino acids. The V and J ends lost 6 bases and 3 bases respectively, with 12 bases between them. Germline CDR1 is LNHDA and CDR2 is SQIVND (reference sequence). The CDR3 spells CASSHDWGYNSPLHF. DNA for the CDR3: TGTGCCAGTAGCCATGACTGGGGCTATAATTCACCCCTCCACTTT.

The V and J genes are TRBV27 and TRBJ2-5, with D uncertain. Germline V gene data show CDR1 as MNHEY and CDR2 as SMNVEV (reference sequence). V was clipped by 5 bases and J by 5 bases, with 15 bases between them. The CDR3 sequence is 14 residues long. The CDR3: CASSTFPVGETQYF. CDR3 in DNA: TGTGCCAGCAGTACTTTCCCGGTAGGGGAGACCCAGTACTTC.

The table lists this clone with a few counts. The chain uses TRBV4-1 and TRBJ1-5, with D unresolved. CDR1 MGHRA and CDR2 YSYEKL come from the germline V gene. The V gene lost 3 bases and the J gene lost 6 bases, with 9 bases spanning the gap. The CDR3 is made up of 13 amino acids. As DNA, the CDR3 is TGCGCCAGCAGCCAGGGCGGGGTTCAGCCCCAGCATTTT. Protein product: CASSQGGVQPQHF.

The V call is TRBV6-1, the J call TRBJ1-4, with TRBD1 matching 9 bases. Germline trimming cut 3 bases from V and 8 bases from J; bases unmatched to any gene: 10. Germline V CDR1 and CDR2: MNHNS, SASEGT. The CDR3 extends over 16 amino acids. Written as DNA, the CDR3 is TGTGCCAGCAGTGAGAATTACAGGGGGCAGGGGGAAAAACTGTTTTTT. It is translated as CASSENYRGQGEKLFF.

This clone has a single count. The rearrangement uses TRBV6-1 and TRBJ1-4, with a weak D call TRBD1 (5 bases). This CDR3 is 15 amino acids long. Germline CDR1 and CDR2: MNHNS and SASEGT. Deletions cut 1 base from V and 7 bases from J, with 13 bases between. This chain's CDR3 is CASSEGGGTVEKLFF. CDR3 sequence (DNA): TGTGCCAGCAGTGAAGGGGGGGGGACGGTTGAAAAACTGTTTTTT.

The J gene is TRBJ1-1, the V gene TRBV28; D not resolved. With 7 bases removed from V and 0 bases from J, the gap between germline ends came to 9 bases. The CDR3 sequence is 13 residues long. Germline V gives CDR1 MDHEN, CDR2 SYDVKM. This chain's CDR3 is CASTDGVNTEAFF. In nucleotides, the CDR3 is TGTGCCAGCACGGACGGTGTGAACACTGAAGCTTTCTTT.

The CDR3 loop reads CAWRPLQGGWNTEAFF. The CDR3 DNA follows: TGTGCCTGGAGGCCACTACAGGGGGGCTGGAACACTGAAGCTTTCTTT. The rearrangement joins TRBV30 to TRBJ1-1; 8 bases line up with TRBD1. The V segment lost 3 bases and the J segment 1 base; nucleotides outside the gene matches: 10. The CDR3 length is 16 residues. CDR1 and CDR2 (germline): GTSNPN, SVGIG (reference sequence). Based on the CDR3 plus reference TRBV30 and TRBJ1-1, the full variable domain is SQTIHQWPATLVQPVGSPLSLECTVEGTSNPNLYWYRQAAGRGLQLLFYSVGIGQISSEVPQNLSASRPQDRQFILSSKKLLLSDSGFYLCAWRPLQGGWNTEAFFGQGTRLTVV.

This chain connects TRBV28 to TRBJ1-1; no firm D call. The V gene's germline CDR1 is MDHEN and CDR2 SYDVKM. The CDR3 runs 12 residues. Trimming took off 5 bases at V and 3 bases at J, with 7 bases between the two ends. The CDR3 here is CASSARDTEAFF. In DNA form, the CDR3 reads TGTGCCAGCAGTGCCCGGGACACTGAAGCTTTCTTT.

This sequence joins TRBV19 and TRBJ1-1; no reliable D call. The CDR3 covers 12 residues. V dropped 8 bases and J dropped 5 bases, with 12 bases sitting between them. Germline loops: CDR1 LNHDA, CDR2 SQIVND (reference sequence). The CDR3 sequence: CASQLGKTEAFF. In nucleotides, the CDR3 is TGTGCCAGTCAGTTAGGGAAGACTGAAGCTTTCTTT.

The chain combines TRBV6-4 with TRBJ1-2; D may be TRBD1 (5 bases). CDR3 length: 13 residues. V lost 5 bases to trimming and J lost 4 bases, with 11 bases between them. The germline V gene has CDR1 MRHNA and CDR2 SNTAGT. The CDR3 region is CASSLSGGYGYTF. The CDR3 DNA reads as TGTGCCAGCAGTCTAAGCGGGGGCTATGGCTACACCTTC.

This chain connects TRBV7-3 to TRBJ1-2, with TRBD1 as a possible D gene (5 bases). CDR3 size: 13 residues. Germline CDR1 and CDR2: SGHTA and FQGTGA. Trimming took 5 bases from V and 8 from J, leaving 15 bases between them. In DNA form, the CDR3 reads TGTGCCAGCAGCACCCCGCAGGGTGGAGGCTACACCTTC. It translates to CASSTPQGGGYTF.

The V call is TRBV4-1, the J call TRBJ2-7, with D tentatively TRBD2 (5 bases). The CDR3 runs to 14 residues. With 4 bases removed from V and 5 bases from J, the gap between germline ends came to 15 bases. CDR1 is MGHRA and CDR2 is YSYEKL in the germline V gene. The CDR3 loop is CASSPTELGDEQYF. The CDR3 DNA reads TGCGCCAGCAGCCCAACAGAACTCGGGGACGAGCAGTACTTC.

This clone was counted only a few times. The chain is built from TRBV27 and TRBJ1-4, with 8 bases aligning to TRBD1. Germline lookup yields CDR1 MNHEY and CDR2 SMNVEV (reference sequence). This CDR3 is built from 16 residues. J gave up 3 bases and V 7 bases, and 10 bases lay outside the gene matches. The CDR3 loop is CASKVYQGAPNEKLFF. The DNA for the CDR3 is TGTGCCAGCAAAGTCTATCAGGGGGCACCTAATGAAAAACTGTTTTTT.

CDR3 residues: CASSTGGTGEKLFF. CDR3 DNA: TGTGCCAGTAGTACAGGGGGCACAGGTGAAAAACTGTTTTTT. J is TRBJ1-4 and V is TRBV19; 8 bases agree with TRBD1. The CDR3 length is 14 residues. Germline V gives CDR1 LNHDA, CDR2 SQIVND (reference sequence). V was pared by 4 bases and J by 7 bases, with 5 bases of the junction left unmatched.

The chain joins TRBV30 to TRBJ1-1, with D possibly being TRBD1 (5 bases). Germline CDR1 is GTSNPN and CDR2 is SVGIG (reference sequence). This CDR3 has 15 residues. V was clipped by 2 bases and J by 0 bases, with 13 bases between them. CDR3 coding DNA: TGTGCCTGGAGTCGGGACGGCTTTATGAACACTGAAGCTTTCTTT. It is translated as CAWSRDGFMNTEAFF.

The chain is built from TRBV28 and TRBJ2-7, with D unclear. The CDR3 extends over 11 amino acids. The V gene's germline CDR1 is MDHEN and CDR2 SYDVKM. The ends were cut back, 5 bases at V and 4 bases at J, with 6 bases in the middle. The CDR3 here is CASSLIYEQYF. DNA of the CDR3: TGTGCCAGCAGTCTCATATACGAGCAGTACTTC.

V and J are TRBV10-3 and TRBJ2-3; no firm D call. The CDR3 has 13 residues. V was cut by 2 bases and J by 1 base, with 4 bases left in between. Germline loops: CDR1 ENHRY, CDR2 SYGVKD. The CDR3 DNA reads TGTGCCATCAGTGAGCAGGGCACAGATACGCAGTATTTT. Its protein product is CAISEQGTDTQYF.

This clone appeared a single time. The chain employs TRBV10-3 and TRBJ1-1, with D unresolved. Germline CDR1 ENHRY, CDR2 SYGVKD. Trimming removed 3 bases at V and 1 base at J, with 12 bases between. The CDR3 spans 15 residues. In DNA form, the CDR3 reads TGTGCCATCAGTGAAGACAACCCCGCGAACACTGAAGCTTTCTTT. This sequence encodes CAISEDNPANTEAFF.

CDR3 bases: TGTGCCAGCAGCTTCCAAGGAGGTGGGGGAGATACGCAGTATTTT. Translating it yields CASSFQGGGGDTQYF. This chain connects TRBV7-9 to TRBJ2-3; possibly TRBD1 or TRBD2 for D (5 bases each). The CDR3 covers 15 residues. Germline CDR1 reads SEHNR; CDR2 reads FQNEAQ (reference sequence). V was clipped by 3 bases and J by 5 bases, with 15 bases between them. The variable domain in full, with the rest retrieved from reference TRBV7-9 and TRBJ2-3, is DTGVSQNPRHKITKRGQNVTFRCDPISEHNRLYWYRQTLGQGPEFLTYFQNEAQLEKSRLLSDRFSAERPKGSFSTLEIQRTEQGDSAMYLCASSFQGGGGDTQYFGPGTRLTVL.